This TCR beta chain appears in the sequencing data of a study of radiotherapy plus CTLA-4 blockade in lung cancer. Study context: For 15% to 20% of patients, objective responses occurred, and about 30% had disease control.

CDR1 and CDR2 (germline): SGHTA, FQGTGA. The junction had 5 bases not matched to a gene; V was cut back by 5 bases and J by 5 bases. The CDR3 is 15 residues long. Assay: immunoSEQ multiplex PCR; the TCRdb copy retains only in-frame clones and omits some. Here the sample spans tens of thousands of clones, 77% being singletons. Ipilimumab-mediated CTLA-4 blockade plus focal radiation was given to patients having chemo-refractory metastatic non-small-cell lung cancer. The chain recombines TRBV7-3 with TRBJ2-7; 14 bases line up with TRBD2. The starting material was peripheral blood, obtained from a patient treated with radiotherapy plus ipilimumab. This receptor was identified in a human donor with non-small cell lung cancer who had a partial response to radiotherapy plus ipilimumab. The CDR3 reads CASSAGLAGANEQYF. The CDR3 DNA sequence: TGTGCCAGCAGCGCGGGACTAGCGGGGGCAAACGAGCAGTACTTC.